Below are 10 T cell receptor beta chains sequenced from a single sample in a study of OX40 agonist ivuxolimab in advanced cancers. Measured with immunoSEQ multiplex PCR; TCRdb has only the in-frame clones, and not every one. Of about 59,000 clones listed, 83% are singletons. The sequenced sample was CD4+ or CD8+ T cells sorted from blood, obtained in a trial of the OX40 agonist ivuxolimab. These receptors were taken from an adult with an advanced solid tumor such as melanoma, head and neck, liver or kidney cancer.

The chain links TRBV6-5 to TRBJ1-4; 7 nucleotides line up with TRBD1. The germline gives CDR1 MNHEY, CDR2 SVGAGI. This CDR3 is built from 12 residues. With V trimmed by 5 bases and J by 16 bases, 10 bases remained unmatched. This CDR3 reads CASSHRGGPGFF. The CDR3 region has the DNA TGTGCCAGCAGTCACAGGGGTGGGCCCGGGTTTTTT.

The DNA of the CDR3 is TGTGCCTGGAGTGAAGGGGGGCAGCCCCAGCATTTT. This gives the protein CAWSEGGQPQHF. The chain recombines TRBV30 with TRBJ1-5, with a possible D match to TRBD1 (6 bases). This CDR3 spans 12 amino acids. The V and J ends lost 1 base and 7 bases respectively, with 8 bases between them. Germline V lookup: CDR1 GTSNPN, CDR2 SVGIG (reference sequence).

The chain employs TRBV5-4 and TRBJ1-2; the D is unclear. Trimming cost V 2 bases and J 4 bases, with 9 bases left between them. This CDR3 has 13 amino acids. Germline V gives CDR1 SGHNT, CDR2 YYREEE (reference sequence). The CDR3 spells CASSFTLAYGYTF. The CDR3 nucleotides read TGTGCCAGCAGCTTTACATTAGCCTATGGCTACACCTTC.

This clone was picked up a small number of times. The DNA of the CDR3 is TGTGCCAGCAGTGAATTGGACCGCACAGATACGCAGTATTTT. Translation gives CASSELDRTDTQYF. The chain employs TRBV25-1 and TRBJ2-3, with no clear D. This CDR3 is built from 14 residues. The germline V gene has CDR1 MGHDK and CDR2 SYGVNS. The V end lost 1 base, the J end lost 1 base, and 6 bases lay between the germline ends.

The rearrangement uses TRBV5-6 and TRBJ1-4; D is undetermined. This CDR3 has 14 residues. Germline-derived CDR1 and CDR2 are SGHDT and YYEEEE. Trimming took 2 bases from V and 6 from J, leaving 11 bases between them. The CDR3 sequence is CASSLLTDDEKLFF. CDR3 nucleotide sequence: TGTGCCAGCAGCTTATTGACCGACGATGAAAAACTGTTTTTT.

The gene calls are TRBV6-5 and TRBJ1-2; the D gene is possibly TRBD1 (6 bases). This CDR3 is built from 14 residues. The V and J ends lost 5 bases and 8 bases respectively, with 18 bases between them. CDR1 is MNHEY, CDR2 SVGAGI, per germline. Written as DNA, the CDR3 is TGTGCCAGCAGTCCTACCTGGGGGCGTGGGGGCTACACCTTC. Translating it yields CASSPTWGRGGYTF.

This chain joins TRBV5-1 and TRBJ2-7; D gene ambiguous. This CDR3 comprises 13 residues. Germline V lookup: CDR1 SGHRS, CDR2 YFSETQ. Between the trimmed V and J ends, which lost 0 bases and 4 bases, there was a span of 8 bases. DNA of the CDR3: TGCGCCAGCAGCTTGGCAGCCGGTTACGAGCAGTACTTC. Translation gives CASSLAAGYEQYF.

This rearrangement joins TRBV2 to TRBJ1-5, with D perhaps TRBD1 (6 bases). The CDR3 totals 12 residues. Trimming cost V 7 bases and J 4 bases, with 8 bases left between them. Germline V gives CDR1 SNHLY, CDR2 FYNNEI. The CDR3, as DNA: TGTGCCAGCACTACAGGGAATCAGCCCCAGCATTTT. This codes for CASTTGNQPQHF.

The CDR3 spells CASSLRPQGLAEAFF. DNA for the CDR3: TGTGCCAGCAGCCTCCGACCCCAGGGACTAGCTGAAGCTTTCTTT. The J gene is TRBJ1-1, the V gene TRBV5-4, with a weak D call TRBD1 (5 bases). With 4 bases removed from V and 6 bases from J, the gap between germline ends came to 19 bases. The CDR3 spans 15 residues. CDR1 and CDR2 (germline): SGHNT, YYREEE (reference sequence).

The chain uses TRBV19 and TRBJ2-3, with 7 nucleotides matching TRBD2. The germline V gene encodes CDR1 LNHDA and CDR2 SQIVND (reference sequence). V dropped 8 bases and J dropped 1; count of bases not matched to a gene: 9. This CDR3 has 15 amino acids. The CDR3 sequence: CASRTRGEGTDTQYF. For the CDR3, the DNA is TGTGCCAGTCGAACCCGGGGGGAGGGCACAGATACGCAGTATTTT.